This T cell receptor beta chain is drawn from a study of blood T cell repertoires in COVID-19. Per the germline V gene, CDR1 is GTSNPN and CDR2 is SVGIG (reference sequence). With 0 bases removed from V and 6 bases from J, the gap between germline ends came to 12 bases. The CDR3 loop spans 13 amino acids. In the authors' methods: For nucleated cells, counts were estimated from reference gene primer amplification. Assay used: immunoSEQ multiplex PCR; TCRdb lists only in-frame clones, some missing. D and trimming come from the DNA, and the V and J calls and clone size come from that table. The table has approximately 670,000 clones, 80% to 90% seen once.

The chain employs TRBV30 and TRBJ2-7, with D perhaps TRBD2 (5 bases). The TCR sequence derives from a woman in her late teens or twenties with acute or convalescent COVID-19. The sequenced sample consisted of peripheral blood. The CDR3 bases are TGTGCCTGGAGTGTACGTAGGAGCGGCGAGCAGTACTTC. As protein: CAWSVRRSGEQYF.